These 21 T cell receptor beta chains share one sample of origin, sequenced in a study of blood T cell repertoires in COVID-19. Data came from immunoSEQ multiplex PCR; TCRdb stores just in-frame clones and leaves some out. This repertoire shows 95,000 to 150,000 clones, 78% found once; its top ten account for 2% to 2.5%. The sequenced material came from peripheral blood. These receptors were obtained from a man in his 70s with acute or convalescent COVID-19.

This clone was recorded at least ten times. CDR3 nucleotide sequence: TGTGCCAGCAGCCCTCTAGAGTCGAGCTCTGGAAACACCATATATTTT. Protein: CASSPLESSSGNTIYF. The chain carries TRBV9 and TRBJ1-3; D gene uncertain. Germline CDR1 is SGDLS and CDR2 is YYNGEE. The CDR3 contains 16 residues. The V end lost 4 bases, the J end lost 0 bases, and 14 bases lay between the germline ends.

The chain links TRBV12-5 to TRBJ2-2; maybe TRBD2 (7 bases). Per the germline V gene, CDR1 is LGHNT and CDR2 is FRNRAP. V was trimmed by 5 bases and J by 0 bases, leaving 16 bases between them. The CDR3 sequence is 17 residues long. CDR3 residues: CASGGPSGGPNTGELFF. The DNA for the CDR3 is TGTGCTAGTGGTGGACCTTCGGGGGGCCCGAACACCGGGGAGCTGTTTTTT.

There are many counts of this clone. This chain uses TRBV6-2 or TRBV6-3 with TRBJ1-1; the match to TRBD1 covers 7 bases. Germline loops: CDR1 MNHEY, CDR2 SVGEGT. The CDR3 loop spans 14 amino acids. V lost 2 bases, J lost 5 bases, and 5 bases stayed unmatched. CDR3 DNA: TGTGCCAGCAGTTACAGGGGGCCGGGTACTGAAGCTTTCTTT. Translation gives CASSYRGPGTEAFF.

The rearrangement links TRBV13 to TRBJ1-4; TRBD1 might be the D (5 bases). Germline CDR1 reads PRHDT; CDR2 reads FYEKMQ (reference sequence). The CDR3 loop spans 15 amino acids. Trimming took 4 bases from V and 4 from J, leaving 13 bases between them. The CDR3 coding sequence is TGTGCCAGCAGCTGGCAGGGCAGCTTTAATGAAAAACTGTTTTTT. Amino acid sequence: CASSWQGSFNEKLFF. The full variable domain, rest sourced from reference TRBV13 and TRBJ1-4, is AAGVIQSPRHLIKEKRETATLKCYPIPRHDTVYWYQQGPGQDPQFLISFYEKMQSDKGSIPDRFSAQQFSDYHSELNMSSLELGDSALYFCASSWQGSFNEKLFFGSGTQLSVL.

The chain uses TRBV7-2 and TRBJ2-1; the D is unclear. Looked up from germline, CDR1 is SGHTA and CDR2 is FQGNSA. V lost 3 bases, J lost 3 bases, and 6 bases lay in between. The CDR3 covers 13 residues. The CDR3 spells CASSLNSYNEQFF. The CDR3 DNA reads as TGTGCCAGCAGCTTGAACAGCTACAATGAGCAGTTCTTC.

This chain connects TRBV7-9 to TRBJ2-1; 10 bases match TRBD2. J gave up 8 bases and V 3 bases, and 7 bases lay outside the gene matches. CDR3 length: 15 residues. Germline-derived CDR1 and CDR2 are SEHNR and FQNEAQ (reference sequence). In DNA form, the CDR3 reads TGTGCCAGCAGCTTGAGAGCGGGGGGGAGCGATGAGCAGTTCTTC. It yields the protein CASSLRAGGSDEQFF.

The chain couples TRBV4-1 to TRBJ2-7; D gene uncertain. The germline CDR1 and CDR2 sequences are MGHRA and YSYEKL. The CDR3 runs to 14 residues. V was shortened by 1 base and J by 3 bases, with 10 bases between the two germline ends. In DNA form, the CDR3 reads TGCGCCAGCAGCCAAGTGGGCCCCAGCTACGAGCAGTACTTC. It translates to CASSQVGPSYEQYF.

This clone has a handful of counts. The chain recombines TRBV2 with TRBJ1-4; D is ambiguous. Trimming cost V 1 base and J 5 bases, with 14 bases left between them. The V gene's germline CDR1 is SNHLY and CDR2 FYNNEI. This CDR3 is 16 amino acids long. The CDR3 loop is CASSEVRVTENEKLFF. CDR3 sequence (DNA): TGTGCCAGCAGTGAAGTGAGGGTGACGGAGAATGAAAAACTGTTTTTT.

The chain employs TRBV3-1 (or the pseudogene TRBV3-2) and TRBJ2-5; a possible D gene is TRBD2 (6 bases). Trimming stripped 2 bases from V and 3 bases from J, with 16 bases between. The CDR3 sequence is 16 residues long. The germline gives CDR1 LGHDT, CDR2 YNNKEL (reference sequence). The CDR3 loop is CASSQRLPGDEETQYF. CDR3 DNA sequence: TGTGCCAGCAGCCAACGCCTCCCGGGGGATGAAGAGACCCAGTACTTC.

The chain carries TRBV3-1 (or the pseudogene TRBV3-2) and TRBJ1-2; TRBD1 is a possible D gene (6 bases). The CDR3 covers 18 residues. Per germline, CDR1 LGHDT and CDR2 YNNKEL (reference sequence). Trimming took off 4 bases at V and 5 bases at J, with 26 bases between the two ends. The CDR3 loop reads CASSPSEFRGGRLYGYTF. The CDR3 nucleotides read TGTGCCAGCAGCCCATCAGAATTCAGGGGCGGGCGACTATATGGCTACACCTTC.

The rearrangement links TRBV5-6 to TRBJ2-1; D unclear. Trimming stripped 2 bases from V and 0 bases from J, with 9 bases between. The germline gives CDR1 SGHDT, CDR2 YYEEEE. The CDR3 is 15 amino acids. DNA of the CDR3: TGTGCCAGCAGCTTTGTCGTTAGCTCCTACAATGAGCAGTTCTTC. Amino acid sequence: CASSFVVSSYNEQFF.

V is TRBV19 and J is TRBJ1-2, with D unresolved. The CDR3 is 12 amino acids. V lost 3 bases, J lost 5 bases, and 7 bases lay in between. Germline V gives CDR1 LNHDA, CDR2 SQIVND (reference sequence). This CDR3 reads CASSISVYGYTF. The CDR3, as DNA: TGTGCCAGTAGTATTTCGGTTTATGGCTACACCTTC. The whole variable domain, filled in from reference TRBV19 and TRBJ1-2, reads DGGITQSPKYLFRKEGQNVTLSCEQNLNHDAMYWYRQDPGQGLRLIYYSQIVNDFQKGDIAEGYSVSREKKESFPLTVTSAQKNPTAFYLCASSISVYGYTFGSGTRLTVV.

The chain links TRBV7-2 to TRBJ2-2; D is possibly TRBD2 (5 bases). The CDR3 spans 16 residues. The germline gives CDR1 SGHTA, CDR2 FQGNSA. The V gene lost 3 bases and the J gene lost 2 bases, with 13 bases spanning the gap. In nucleotides, the CDR3 is TGTGCCAGCAGCTTTTTGGGCGGGTTTAACACCGGGGAGCTGTTTTTT. Translated: CASSFLGGFNTGELFF.

The chain joins TRBV4-3 to TRBJ1-1; D is unclear. Deletions cut 4 bases from V and 1 base from J, with 13 bases between. CDR3 length equals 15 residues. Per the germline V gene, CDR1 is LGHNA and CDR2 is YSLEER. The CDR3 DNA reads as TGCGCCAGCAGCCCCGGGGTCACCGCGAACACTGAAGCTTTCTTT. Amino acid sequence: CASSPGVTANTEAFF.

The rearrangement links TRBV24-1 to TRBJ2-1; D might be TRBD2 (7 bases). Trimming cost V 5 bases and J 0 bases, with 22 bases left between them. Germline V gives CDR1 KGHDR, CDR2 SFDVKD. This CDR3 is built from 19 residues. The CDR3 is CATSALEGGTPSSYNEQFF. For the CDR3, the DNA is TGTGCCACCAGTGCCTTGGAGGGGGGGACGCCTAGCTCCTACAATGAGCAGTTCTTC.

The chain recombines TRBV5-8 with TRBJ2-1, with D maybe TRBD1 (6 bases). The germline V and J ends were trimmed by 2 bases and 16 bases, with 13 bases remaining between them. The CDR3 is 11 amino acids. Germline loops: CDR1 SGHTS, CDR2 YDEGEE. DNA for the CDR3: TGTGCCAGCAGCTTATTTACAGGGTACTTCTTC. Translated: CASSLFTGYFF.

The genes are TRBV6-2 or TRBV6-3 and TRBJ2-2, with a possible D match to TRBD2 (7 bases). Trimming left V 5 bases short and J 0 bases short, with 13 bases between. Germline assignment: CDR1 MNHEY and CDR2 SVGEGT. There are 16 residues in the CDR3. The CDR3 DNA reads TGTGCCAGCAGTCAGCGGGACACGCCGAACACCGGGGAGCTGTTTTTT. Residues: CASSQRDTPNTGELFF.

The genes are TRBV6-5 and TRBJ1-5; tentative D call: TRBD1 (6 bases). The germline V gene encodes CDR1 MNHEY and CDR2 SVGAGI. Trimming took 9 bases from V and 5 from J, leaving 20 bases between them. The CDR3 consists of 15 residues. CDR3 bases: TGTGCCAGAGGGGGGAGGGAAAGGAGGGATCAGCCCCAGCATTTT. It is translated as CARGGRERRDQPQHF.

The chain couples TRBV11-3 to TRBJ2-7; 8 nucleotides agree with TRBD1. The trim removed 6 bases at V and 4 bases at J, leaving 8 bases unmatched. Germline assignment: CDR1 SGHNT and CDR2 YENEEA. The CDR3 covers 14 residues. CDR3 in amino acids: CASSHRQGLYEQYF. The CDR3 bases are TGTGCCAGCAGTCATAGACAGGGGTTGTACGAGCAGTACTTC.

The rearrangement joins TRBV21-1 to TRBJ2-7; the table's TRBD1 call for D was not verified on the DNA. TRBV21-1 is deemed a pseudogene. The CDR3 has 17 amino acids. The CDR3, as DNA: TGTGCCAGCAGCAAAGTAATATCCCGGACAGGGCTTTGCGAGCAGTACTTC. It codes for CASSKVISRTGLCEQYF.

The rearrangement links TRBV15 to TRBJ1-5; perhaps TRBD1 as D (5 bases). The germline V gene encodes CDR1 LNHNV and CDR2 YYDKDF (reference sequence). V lost 0 bases, J lost 5 bases, and 8 bases lay in between. This CDR3 region has 14 residues. CDR3 region: CATSREAGYQPQHF. CDR3 sequence (DNA): TGTGCCACCAGCAGAGAGGCAGGGTATCAGCCCCAGCATTTT.